The clone carrying this TCR beta chain has a handful of counts. Its target is unknown. The sample originates from a study of response to subunit inactivated influenza vaccine. Whole-study results and caveats: Authors suggested that a seasonal influenza vaccination recruits few new T cells each time.

The length of the CDR3 is 15 residues. Germline assignment: CDR1 SGHDT and CDR2 YYEEEE. The V gene lost 2 bases and the J gene lost 9 bases, with 18 bases spanning the gap. From the RT-PCR reads, TCRdb called clonotypes with MiXCR, one entry per CDR3 protein. The sample lists about 530,000 distinct CDR3 sequences, over 10% occurring once. The input for sequencing was PBMCs from blood, taken about 40 days after vaccination. The J gene is TRBJ2-1, the V gene TRBV5-6; perhaps TRBD2 as D (5 bases). The receptor was isolated from a middle-aged man who received an inactivated influenza vaccine. CDR3 coding DNA: TGTGCCAGCAGCTTTCTGGGTAGGACTGCGATTGAGCAGTTCTTC. As protein: CASSFLGRTAIEQFF.